This TCR beta chain comes out of a study of glioma-infiltrating T cells after dendritic cell vaccination. Across the whole study: Samples are from glioblastoma patients in Phase I and II dendritic cell vaccine trials. Broader study findings: Patients with more pretreatment TILs had longer time to progression and survival.

Comment on this clone: Its antigen is as yet unknown.

Input was approximately 2.2 ug genomic DNA, or all available if less. The repertoire was sequenced with immunoSEQ multiplex PCR; TCRdb's copy has only in-frame clones and lacks some. The sample lists 49,000 or so clones, roughly 85% seen once, with about an eighth in the top ten. The germline V gene has CDR1 SGHDN and CDR2 FVKESK. The length of the CDR3 is 13 residues. Trimming removed 5 bases at V and 3 bases at J, with 10 bases between. Before vaccination, two weeks after the third vaccination, and at progression, PBMC were collected. The source was blood, collected before dendritic cell vaccination. The receptor was derived from a human donor with glioblastoma. The V call is TRBV14, the J call TRBJ1-1, with D uncertain. CDR3: CASSYSGHTEAFF. The CDR3 bases are TGTGCCAGCAGCTACAGCGGTCACACTGAAGCTTTCTTT.